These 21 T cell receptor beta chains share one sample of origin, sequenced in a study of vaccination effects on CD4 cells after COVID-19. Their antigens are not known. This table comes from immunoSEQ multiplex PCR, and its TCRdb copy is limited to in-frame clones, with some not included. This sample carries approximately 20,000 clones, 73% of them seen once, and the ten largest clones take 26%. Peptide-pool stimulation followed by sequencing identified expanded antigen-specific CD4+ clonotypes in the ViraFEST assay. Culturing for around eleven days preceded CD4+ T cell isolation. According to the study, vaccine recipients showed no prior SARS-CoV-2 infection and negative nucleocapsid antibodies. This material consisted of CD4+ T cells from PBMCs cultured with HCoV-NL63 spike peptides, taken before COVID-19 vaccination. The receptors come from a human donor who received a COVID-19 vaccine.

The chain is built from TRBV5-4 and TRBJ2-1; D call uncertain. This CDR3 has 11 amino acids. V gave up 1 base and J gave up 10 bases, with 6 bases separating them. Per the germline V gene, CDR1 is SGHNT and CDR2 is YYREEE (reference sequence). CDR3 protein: CASSLLAEQFF. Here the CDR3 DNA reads TGTGCCAGCAGCTTGCTTGCCGAGCAGTTCTTC.

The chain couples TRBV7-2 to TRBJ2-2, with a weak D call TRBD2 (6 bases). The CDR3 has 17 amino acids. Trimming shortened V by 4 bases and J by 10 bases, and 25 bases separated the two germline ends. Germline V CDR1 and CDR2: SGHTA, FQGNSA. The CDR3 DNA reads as TGTGCCAGCAGCTCCCCCCCCGACTGGTACCGGGGGTCGGAGCTGTTTTTT. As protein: CASSSPPDWYRGSELFF.

This CDR3 is CASSVDWRGSGETQYF. As DNA, the CDR3 is TGTGCCAGCAGCGTAGACTGGCGGGGGTCGGGGGAGACCCAGTACTTC. The chain is built from TRBV9 and TRBJ2-5; the match to TRBD2 covers 7 bases. V lost 0 bases and J lost 5; bases outside the gene matches: 10. CDR1 and CDR2 (germline): SGDLS, YYNGEE. The CDR3 is 16 residues long.

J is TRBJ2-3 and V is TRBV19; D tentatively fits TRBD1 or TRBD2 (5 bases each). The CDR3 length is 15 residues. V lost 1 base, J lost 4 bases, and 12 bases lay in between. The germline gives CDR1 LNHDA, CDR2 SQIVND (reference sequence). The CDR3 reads CASSIGNGASDTQYF. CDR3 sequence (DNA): TGTGCCAGTAGTATAGGAAACGGGGCGTCAGATACGCAGTATTTT. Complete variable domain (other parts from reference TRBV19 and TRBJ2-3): DGGITQSPKYLFRKEGQNVTLSCEQNLNHDAMYWYRQDPGQGLRLIYYSQIVNDFQKGDIAEGYSVSREKKESFPLTVTSAQKNPTAFYLCASSIGNGASDTQYFGPGTRLTVL.

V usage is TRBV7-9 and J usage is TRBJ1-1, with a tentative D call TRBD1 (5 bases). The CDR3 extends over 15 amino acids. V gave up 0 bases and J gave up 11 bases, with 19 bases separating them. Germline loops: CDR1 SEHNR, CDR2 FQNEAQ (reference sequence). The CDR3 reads CASSLAGGGGEGAFF. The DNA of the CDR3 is TGTGCCAGCAGCTTAGCCGGCGGCGGGGGGGAAGGGGCTTTCTTT. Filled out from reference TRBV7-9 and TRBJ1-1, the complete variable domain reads DTGVSQNPRHKITKRGQNVTFRCDPISEHNRLYWYRQTLGQGPEFLTYFQNEAQLEKSRLLSDRFSAERPKGSFSTLEIQRTEQGDSAMYLCASSLAGGGGEGAFFGQGTRLTVV.

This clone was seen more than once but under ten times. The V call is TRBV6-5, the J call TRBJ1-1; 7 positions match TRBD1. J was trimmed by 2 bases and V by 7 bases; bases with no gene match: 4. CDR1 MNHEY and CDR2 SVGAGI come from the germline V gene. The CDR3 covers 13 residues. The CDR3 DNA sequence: TGTGCCAGCATCCAGGGGGTTAACACTGAAGCTTTCTTT. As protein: CASIQGVNTEAFF.

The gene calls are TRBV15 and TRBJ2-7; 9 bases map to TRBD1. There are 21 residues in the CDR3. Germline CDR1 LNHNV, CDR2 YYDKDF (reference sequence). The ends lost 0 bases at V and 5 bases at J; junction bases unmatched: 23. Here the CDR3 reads CATSRDGSLGYKPGQGDEQYF. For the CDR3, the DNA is TGTGCCACCAGCAGAGATGGGTCTCTTGGGTATAAACCGGGACAGGGAGACGAGCAGTACTTC.

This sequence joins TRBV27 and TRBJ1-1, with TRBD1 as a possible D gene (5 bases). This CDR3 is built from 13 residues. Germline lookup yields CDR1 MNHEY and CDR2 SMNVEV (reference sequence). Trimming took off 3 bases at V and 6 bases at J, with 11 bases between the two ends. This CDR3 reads CASSFGGVPEAFF. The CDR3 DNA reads TGTGCCAGCAGTTTTGGGGGTGTCCCTGAAGCTTTCTTT.

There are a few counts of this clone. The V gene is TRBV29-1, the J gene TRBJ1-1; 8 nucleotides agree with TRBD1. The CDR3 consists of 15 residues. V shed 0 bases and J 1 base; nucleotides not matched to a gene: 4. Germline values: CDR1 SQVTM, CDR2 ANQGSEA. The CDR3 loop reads CSVEEHRGGNTEAFF. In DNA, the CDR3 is TGCAGCGTTGAAGAGCACAGGGGGGGGAACACTGAAGCTTTCTTT.

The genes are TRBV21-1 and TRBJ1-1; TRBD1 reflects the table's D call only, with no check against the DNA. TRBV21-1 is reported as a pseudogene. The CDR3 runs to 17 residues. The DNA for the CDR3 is TGTGCCAGCAGCAAAGGGGCCGCGCCAGGGGGGAGCACTGAAGCTTTCTTT. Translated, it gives CASSKGAAPGGSTEAFF.

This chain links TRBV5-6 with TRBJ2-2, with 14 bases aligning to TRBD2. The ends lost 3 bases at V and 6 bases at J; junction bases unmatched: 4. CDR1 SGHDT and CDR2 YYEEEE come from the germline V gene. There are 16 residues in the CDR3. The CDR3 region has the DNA TGTGCCAGCAGCTCAAGACTAGCGGGAGGGGCCGGGGAGCTGTTTTTT. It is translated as CASSSRLAGGAGELFF.

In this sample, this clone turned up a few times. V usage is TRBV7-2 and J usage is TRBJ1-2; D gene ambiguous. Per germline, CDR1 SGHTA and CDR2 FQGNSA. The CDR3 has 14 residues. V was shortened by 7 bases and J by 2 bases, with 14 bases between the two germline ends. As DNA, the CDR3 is TGTGCCAGCACCCCGCCGAGGGCAAACTATGGCTACACCTTC. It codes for CASTPPRANYGYTF.

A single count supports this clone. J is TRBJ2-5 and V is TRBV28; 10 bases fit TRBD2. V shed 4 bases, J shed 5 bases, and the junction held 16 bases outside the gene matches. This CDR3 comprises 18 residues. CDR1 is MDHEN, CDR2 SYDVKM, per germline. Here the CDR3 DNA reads TGTGCCAGCAGTTCCTCGTCCCAAGCGGGAGGGCCGAGGGAGACCCAGTACTTC. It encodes CASSSSSQAGGPRETQYF.

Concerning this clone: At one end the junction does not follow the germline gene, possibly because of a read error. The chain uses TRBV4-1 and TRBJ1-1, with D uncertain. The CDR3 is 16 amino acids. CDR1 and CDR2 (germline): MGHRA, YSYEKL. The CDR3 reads CASRQEEGRLNTEAFF. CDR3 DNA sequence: TGCGCCAGCAGACAAGAAGAAGGGAGATTAAACACTGAAGCTTTCTTT.

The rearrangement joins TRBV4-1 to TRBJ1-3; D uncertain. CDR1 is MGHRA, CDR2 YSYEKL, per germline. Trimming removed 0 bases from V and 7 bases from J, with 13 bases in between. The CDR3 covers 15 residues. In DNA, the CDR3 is TGCGCCAGCAGCCAAGATCCGGTGAAGGAGAACACCATATATTTT. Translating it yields CASSQDPVKENTIYF.

The DNA for the CDR3 is TGTGCCAGCAGCGTAGCTTCGGGAGGGCCCCAGTTCTTC. Its translation is CASSVASGGPQFF. This chain joins TRBV9 and TRBJ2-1, with 8 positions matching TRBD2. The length of the CDR3 is 13 residues. CDR1 is SGDLS, CDR2 YYNGEE, per germline. Germline trimming cut 0 bases from V and 13 bases from J; bases unmatched to any gene: 6.

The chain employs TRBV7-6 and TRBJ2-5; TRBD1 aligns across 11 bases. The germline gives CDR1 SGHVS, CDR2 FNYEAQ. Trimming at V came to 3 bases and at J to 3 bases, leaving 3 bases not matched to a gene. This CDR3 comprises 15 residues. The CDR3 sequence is CASSFRTGGEETQYF. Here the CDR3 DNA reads TGTGCCAGCAGCTTCCGGACAGGGGGCGAAGAGACCCAGTACTTC. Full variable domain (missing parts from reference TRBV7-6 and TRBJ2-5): GAGVSQSPRYKVTKRGQDVALRCDPISGHVSLYWYRQALGQGPEFLTYFNYEAQQDKSGLPNDRFSAERPEGSISTLTIQRTEQRDSAMYRCASSFRTGGEETQYFGPGTRLLVL.

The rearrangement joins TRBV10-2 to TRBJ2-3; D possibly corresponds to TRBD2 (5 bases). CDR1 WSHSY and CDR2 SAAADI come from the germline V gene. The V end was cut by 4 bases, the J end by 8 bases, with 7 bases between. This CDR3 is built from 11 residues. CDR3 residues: CASSVGGTQYF. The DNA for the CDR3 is TGCGCCAGCAGTGTCGGAGGTACGCAGTATTTT.

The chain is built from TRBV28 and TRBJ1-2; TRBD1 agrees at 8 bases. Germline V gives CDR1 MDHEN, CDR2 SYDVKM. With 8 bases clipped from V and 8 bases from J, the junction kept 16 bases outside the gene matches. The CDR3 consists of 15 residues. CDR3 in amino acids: CASLHGTGLQGGYTF. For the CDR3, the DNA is TGTGCCAGCCTCCATGGGACAGGCCTTCAGGGGGGCTACACCTTC.

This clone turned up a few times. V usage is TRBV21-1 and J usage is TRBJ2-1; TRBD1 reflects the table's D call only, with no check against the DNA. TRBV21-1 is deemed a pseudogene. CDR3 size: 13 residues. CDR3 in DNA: TGTGCCAGCAACCTTCTACAGGGGAATGAGCAGTTCTTC. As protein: CASNLLQGNEQFF.

The CDR3, as DNA: TGCGCCAGCAGCCAGTCCGGGACAGGGGGAGGTAGAAACTATGGCTACACCTTC. As protein: CASSQSGTGGGRNYGYTF. The J gene is TRBJ1-2, the V gene TRBV5-1, with 11 bases fitting TRBD1. V dropped 4 bases and J dropped 2; count of bases not matched to a gene: 13. CDR3 length: 18 residues. Germline V gives CDR1 SGHRS, CDR2 YFSETQ. Together with reference TRBV5-1 and TRBJ1-2, the CDR3 gives the full variable domain: KAGVTQTPRYLIKTRGQQVTLSCSPISGHRSVSWYQQTPGQGLQFLFEYFSETQRNKGNFPGRFSGRQFSNSRSEMNVSTLELGDSALYLCASSQSGTGGGRNYGYTFGSGTRLTVV.